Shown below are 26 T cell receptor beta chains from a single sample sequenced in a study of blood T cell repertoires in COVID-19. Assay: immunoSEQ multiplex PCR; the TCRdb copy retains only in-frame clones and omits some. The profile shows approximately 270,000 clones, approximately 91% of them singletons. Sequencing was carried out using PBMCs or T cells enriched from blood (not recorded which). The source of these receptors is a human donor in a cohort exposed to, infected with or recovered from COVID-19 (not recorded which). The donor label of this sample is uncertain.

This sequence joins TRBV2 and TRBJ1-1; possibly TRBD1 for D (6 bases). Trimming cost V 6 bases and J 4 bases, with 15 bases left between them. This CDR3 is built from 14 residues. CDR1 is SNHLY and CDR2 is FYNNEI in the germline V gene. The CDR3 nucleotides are TGTGCCAGCAGCACACAGGGAGGGAGCACTGAAGCTTTCTTT. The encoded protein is CASSTQGGSTEAFF.

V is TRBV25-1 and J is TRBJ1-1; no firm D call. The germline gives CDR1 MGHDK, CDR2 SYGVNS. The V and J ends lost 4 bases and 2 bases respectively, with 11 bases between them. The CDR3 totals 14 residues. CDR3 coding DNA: TGTGCCAGCAGTGGCCCTGACAAAAACACTGAAGCTTTCTTT. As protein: CASSGPDKNTEAFF.

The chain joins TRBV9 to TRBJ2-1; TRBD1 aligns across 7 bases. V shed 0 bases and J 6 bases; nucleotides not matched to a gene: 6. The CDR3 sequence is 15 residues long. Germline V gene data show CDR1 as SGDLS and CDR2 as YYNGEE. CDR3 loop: CASSVAGTVSNEQFF. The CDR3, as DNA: TGTGCCAGCAGCGTAGCCGGGACAGTCTCCAATGAGCAGTTCTTC.

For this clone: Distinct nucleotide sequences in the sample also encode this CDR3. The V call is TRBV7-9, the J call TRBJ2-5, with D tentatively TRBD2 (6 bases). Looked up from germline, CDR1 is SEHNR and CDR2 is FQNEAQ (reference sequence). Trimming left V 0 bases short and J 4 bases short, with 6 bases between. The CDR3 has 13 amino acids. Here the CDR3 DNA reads TGTGCCAGCAGCTTAGCAGCGGGAGAGACCCAGTACTTC. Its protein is CASSLAAGETQYF.

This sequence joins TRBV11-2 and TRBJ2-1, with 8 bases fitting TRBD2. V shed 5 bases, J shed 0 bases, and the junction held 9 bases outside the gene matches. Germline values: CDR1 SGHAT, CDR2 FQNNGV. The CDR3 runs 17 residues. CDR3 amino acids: CASSPLGRGASYNEQFF. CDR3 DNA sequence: TGTGCCAGCAGCCCACTTGGGCGGGGGGCCTCCTACAATGAGCAGTTCTTC.

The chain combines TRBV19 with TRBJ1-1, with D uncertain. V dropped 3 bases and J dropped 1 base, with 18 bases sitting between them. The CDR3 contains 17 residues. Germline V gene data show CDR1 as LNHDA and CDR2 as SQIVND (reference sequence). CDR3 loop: CASSIAGYGMRNTEAFF. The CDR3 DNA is TGTGCCAGTAGTATTGCGGGTTATGGAATGAGGAACACTGAAGCTTTCTTT.

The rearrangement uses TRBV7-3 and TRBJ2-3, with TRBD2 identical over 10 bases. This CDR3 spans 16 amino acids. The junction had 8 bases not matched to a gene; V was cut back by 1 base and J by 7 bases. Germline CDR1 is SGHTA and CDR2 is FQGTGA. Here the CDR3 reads CASSLSPAGGPNTQYF. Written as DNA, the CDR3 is TGTGCCAGCAGCTTAAGCCCAGCGGGGGGGCCCAATACGCAGTATTTT.

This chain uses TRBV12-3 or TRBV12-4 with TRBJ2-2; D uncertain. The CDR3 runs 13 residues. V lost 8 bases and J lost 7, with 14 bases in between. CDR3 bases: TGTGCCAGCCGGAGCGTGAATATCGGGGAGCTGTTTTTT. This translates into CASRSVNIGELFF.

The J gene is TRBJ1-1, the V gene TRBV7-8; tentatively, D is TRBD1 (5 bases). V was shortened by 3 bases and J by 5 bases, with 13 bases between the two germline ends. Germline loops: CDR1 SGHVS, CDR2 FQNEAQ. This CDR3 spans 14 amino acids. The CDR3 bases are TGTGCCAGCAGCTTGGGACTCCGAGGAACTGAAGCTTTCTTT. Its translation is CASSLGLRGTEAFF.

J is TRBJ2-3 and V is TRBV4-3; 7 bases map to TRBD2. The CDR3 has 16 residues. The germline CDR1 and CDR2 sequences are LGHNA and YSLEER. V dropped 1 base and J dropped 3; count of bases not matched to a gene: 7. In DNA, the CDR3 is TGCGCCAGCAGCCAAGGACCCGGGGGAGGGACAGATACGCAGTATTTT. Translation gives CASSQGPGGGTDTQYF.

CDR3 residues: CASTERGRAEAFF. Written as DNA, the CDR3 is TGTGCCAGCACCGAGAGAGGGCGGGCTGAAGCTTTCTTT. This chain joins TRBV2 and TRBJ1-1, with D hard to call. The CDR3 spans 13 residues. Trimming took 7 bases from V and 6 from J, leaving 15 bases between them. CDR1 and CDR2 from the germline V gene are SNHLY and FYNNEI.

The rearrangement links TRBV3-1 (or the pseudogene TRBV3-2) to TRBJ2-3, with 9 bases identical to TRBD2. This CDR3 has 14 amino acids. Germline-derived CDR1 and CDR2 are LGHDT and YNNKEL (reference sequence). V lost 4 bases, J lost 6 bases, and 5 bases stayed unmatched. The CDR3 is CASSPGTSPDTQYF. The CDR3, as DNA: TGTGCCAGCAGCCCAGGGACTAGCCCCGATACGCAGTATTTT.

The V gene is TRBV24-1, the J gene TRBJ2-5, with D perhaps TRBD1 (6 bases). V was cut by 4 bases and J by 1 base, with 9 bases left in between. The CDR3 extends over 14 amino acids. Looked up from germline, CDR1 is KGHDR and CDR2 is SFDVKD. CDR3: CATSDLDSQETQYF. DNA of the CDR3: TGTGCCACCAGTGACCTGGACAGCCAAGAGACCCAGTACTTC.

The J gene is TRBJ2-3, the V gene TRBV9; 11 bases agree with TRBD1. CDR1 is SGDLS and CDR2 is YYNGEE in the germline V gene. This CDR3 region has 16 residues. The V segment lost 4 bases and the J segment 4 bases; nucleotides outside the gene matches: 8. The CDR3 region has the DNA TGTGCCAGCAGCCCCGGGACAGGGGGTAGGGCAGATACGCAGTATTTT. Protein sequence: CASSPGTGGRADTQYF.

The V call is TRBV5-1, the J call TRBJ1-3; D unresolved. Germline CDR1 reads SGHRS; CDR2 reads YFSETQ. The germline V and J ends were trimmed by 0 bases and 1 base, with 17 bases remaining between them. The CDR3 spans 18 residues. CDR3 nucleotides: TGCGCCAGCAGCTTGGGCCCCTCTCCGACATCTTCTGGAAACACCATATATTTT. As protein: CASSLGPSPTSSGNTIYF.

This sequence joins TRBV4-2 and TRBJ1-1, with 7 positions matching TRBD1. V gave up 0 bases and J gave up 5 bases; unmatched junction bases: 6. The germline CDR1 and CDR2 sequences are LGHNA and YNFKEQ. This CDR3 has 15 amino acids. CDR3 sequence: CASSQDGRGRTEAFF. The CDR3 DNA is TGTGCCAGCAGCCAAGATGGCAGGGGGAGGACTGAAGCTTTCTTT.

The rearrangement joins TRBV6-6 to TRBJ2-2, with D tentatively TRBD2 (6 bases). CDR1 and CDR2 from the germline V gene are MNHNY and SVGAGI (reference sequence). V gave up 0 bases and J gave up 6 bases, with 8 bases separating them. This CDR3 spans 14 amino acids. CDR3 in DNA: TGTGCCAGCAGTTACTCTGGGGGGTCCGGGGAGCTGTTTTTT. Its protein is CASSYSGGSGELFF.

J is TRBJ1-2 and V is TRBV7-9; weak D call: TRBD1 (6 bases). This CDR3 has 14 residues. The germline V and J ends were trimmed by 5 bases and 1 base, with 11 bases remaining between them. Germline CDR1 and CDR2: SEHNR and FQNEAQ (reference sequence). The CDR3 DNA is TGTGCCAGCAGCCTAGGACAGATTAACTATGGCTACACCTTC. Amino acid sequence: CASSLGQINYGYTF.

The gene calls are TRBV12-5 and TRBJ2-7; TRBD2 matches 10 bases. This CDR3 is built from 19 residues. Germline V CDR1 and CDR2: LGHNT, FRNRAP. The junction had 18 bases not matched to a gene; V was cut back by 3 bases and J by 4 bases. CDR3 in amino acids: CASGLIGLAGALSPYEQYF. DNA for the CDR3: TGTGCTAGTGGTTTAATAGGGCTAGCGGGGGCCCTCTCACCATACGAGCAGTACTTC. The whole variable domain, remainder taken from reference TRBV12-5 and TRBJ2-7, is DARVTQTPRHKVTEMGQEVTMRCQPILGHNTVFWYRQTMMQGLELLAYFRNRAPLDDSGMPKDRFSAEMPDATLATLKIQPSEPRDSAVYFCASGLIGLAGALSPYEQYFGPGTRLTVT.

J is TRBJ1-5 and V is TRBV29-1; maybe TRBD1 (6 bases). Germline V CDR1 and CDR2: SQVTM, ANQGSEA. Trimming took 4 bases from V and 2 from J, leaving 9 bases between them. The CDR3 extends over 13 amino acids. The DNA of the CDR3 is TGCAGCGTTGTAGCAGGGGGCAATCAGCCCCAGCATTTT. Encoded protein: CSVVAGGNQPQHF.

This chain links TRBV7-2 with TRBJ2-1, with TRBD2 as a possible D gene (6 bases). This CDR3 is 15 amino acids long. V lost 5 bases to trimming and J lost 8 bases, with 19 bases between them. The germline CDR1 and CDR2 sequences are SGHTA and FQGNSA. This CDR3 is CASSPGELRPHEQFF. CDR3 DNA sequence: TGTGCCAGCAGCCCGGGAGAACTACGACCCCATGAGCAGTTCTTC. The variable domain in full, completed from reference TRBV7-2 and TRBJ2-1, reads GAGVSQSPSNKVTEKGKDVELRCDPISGHTALYWYRQSLGQGLEFLIYFQGNSAPDKSGLPSDRFSAERTGGSVSTLTIQRTQQEDSAVYLCASSPGELRPHEQFFGPGTRLTVL.

The CDR3 region is CASSQAAGHGAEAFF. The CDR3 bases are TGTGCCAGCAGCCAAGCAGCAGGCCACGGGGCTGAAGCTTTCTTT. V gene TRBV14 combines with J gene TRBJ1-1; no clear D gene. The CDR3 runs to 15 residues. Germline CDR1 is SGHDN and CDR2 is FVKESK. The V gene lost 1 base and the J gene lost 6 bases, with 15 bases spanning the gap.

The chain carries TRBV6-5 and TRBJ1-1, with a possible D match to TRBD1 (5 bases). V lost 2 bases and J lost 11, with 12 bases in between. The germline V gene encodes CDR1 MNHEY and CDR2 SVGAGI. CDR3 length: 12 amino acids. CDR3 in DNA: TGTGCCAGCAGTTACCCGCCGGGGGGGGCTTTCTTT. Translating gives CASSYPPGGAFF.

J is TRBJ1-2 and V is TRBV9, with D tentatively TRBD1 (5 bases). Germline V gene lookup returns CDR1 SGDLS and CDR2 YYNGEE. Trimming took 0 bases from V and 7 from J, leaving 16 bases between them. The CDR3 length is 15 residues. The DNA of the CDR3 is TGTGCCAGCAGCGTAGCAGGGAATTACTGGGGTGGCTACACCTTC. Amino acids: CASSVAGNYWGGYTF.

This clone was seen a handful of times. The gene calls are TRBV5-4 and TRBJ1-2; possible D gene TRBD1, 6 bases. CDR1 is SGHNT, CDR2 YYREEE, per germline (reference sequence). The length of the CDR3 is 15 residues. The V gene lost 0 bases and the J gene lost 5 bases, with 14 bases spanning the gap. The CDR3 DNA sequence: TGTGCCAGCAGCTTGGCCGGGGGGCGCGATTATGGCTACACCTTC. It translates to CASSLAGGRDYGYTF.

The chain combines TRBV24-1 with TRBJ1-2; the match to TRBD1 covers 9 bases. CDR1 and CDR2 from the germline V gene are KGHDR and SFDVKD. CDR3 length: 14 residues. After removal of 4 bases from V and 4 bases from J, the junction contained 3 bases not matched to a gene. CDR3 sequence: CATSDPDRGYGYTF. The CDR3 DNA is TGTGCCACCAGTGACCCGGACAGGGGCTATGGCTACACCTTC.